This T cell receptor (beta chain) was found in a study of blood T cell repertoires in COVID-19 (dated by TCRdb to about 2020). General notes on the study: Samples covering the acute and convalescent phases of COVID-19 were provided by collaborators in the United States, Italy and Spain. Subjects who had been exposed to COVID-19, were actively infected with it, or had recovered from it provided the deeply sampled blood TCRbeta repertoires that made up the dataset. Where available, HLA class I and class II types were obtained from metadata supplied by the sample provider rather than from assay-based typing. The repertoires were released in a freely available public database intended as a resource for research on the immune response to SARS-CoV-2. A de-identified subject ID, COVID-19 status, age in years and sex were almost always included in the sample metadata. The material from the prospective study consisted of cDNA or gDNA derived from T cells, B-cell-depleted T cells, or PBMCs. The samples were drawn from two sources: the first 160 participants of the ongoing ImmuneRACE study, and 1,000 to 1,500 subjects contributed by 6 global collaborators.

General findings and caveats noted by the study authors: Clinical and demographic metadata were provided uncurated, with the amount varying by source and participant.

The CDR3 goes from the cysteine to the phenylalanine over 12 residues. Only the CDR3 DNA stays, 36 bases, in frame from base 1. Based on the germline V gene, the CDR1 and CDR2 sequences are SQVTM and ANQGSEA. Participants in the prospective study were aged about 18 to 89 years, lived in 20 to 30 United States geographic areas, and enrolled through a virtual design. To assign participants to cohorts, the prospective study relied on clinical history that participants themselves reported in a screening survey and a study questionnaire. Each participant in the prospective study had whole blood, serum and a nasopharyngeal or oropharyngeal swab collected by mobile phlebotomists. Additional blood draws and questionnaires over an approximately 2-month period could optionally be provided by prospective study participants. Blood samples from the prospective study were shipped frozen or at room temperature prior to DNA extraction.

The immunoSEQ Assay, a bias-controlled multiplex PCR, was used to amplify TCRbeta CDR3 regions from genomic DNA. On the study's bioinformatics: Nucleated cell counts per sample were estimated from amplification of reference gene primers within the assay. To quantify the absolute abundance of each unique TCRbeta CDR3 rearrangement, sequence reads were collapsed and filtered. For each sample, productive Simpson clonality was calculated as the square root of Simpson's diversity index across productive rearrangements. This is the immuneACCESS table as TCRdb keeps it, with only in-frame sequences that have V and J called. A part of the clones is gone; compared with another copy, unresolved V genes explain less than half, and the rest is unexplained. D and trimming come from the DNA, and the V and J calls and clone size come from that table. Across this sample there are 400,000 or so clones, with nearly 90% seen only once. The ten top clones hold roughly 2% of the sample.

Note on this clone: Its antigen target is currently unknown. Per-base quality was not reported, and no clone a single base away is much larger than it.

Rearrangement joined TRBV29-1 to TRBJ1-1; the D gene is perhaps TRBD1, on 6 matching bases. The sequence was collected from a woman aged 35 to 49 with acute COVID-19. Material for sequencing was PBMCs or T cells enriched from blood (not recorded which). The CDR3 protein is CRGGERFTEAFF. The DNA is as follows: TGCAGGGGGGGCGAGCGGTTCACTGAAGCTTTCTTT.